Presented here are 28 T cell receptor beta chains from one specimen sequenced in a study of identical twins. TCRdb independently ran MiXCR on the 5' RACE reads; one entry per CDR3 protein. In the table there are 410,000 or so distinct CDR3 sequences, approximately 17% of which are singletons. The specimen was naive T cells sorted from blood. These receptors came from a man between 50 and 59 years old in good health.

This clonotype appeared a few times. This rearrangement joins TRBV6-2 or TRBV6-3 to TRBJ2-7; D possibly uses TRBD1 or TRBD2 (5 bases each). The CDR3 loop spans 17 amino acids. Germline loops: CDR1 MNHEY, CDR2 SVGEGT. V lost 0 bases and J 1 base, leaving 16 bases between the germline ends. CDR3 coding DNA: TGTGCCAGCAGTTACTCCGGGACGGCTGTCGGGTCCTACGAGCAGTACTTC. Residues: CASSYSGTAVGSYEQYF.

The V call is TRBV13, the J call TRBJ2-1; no firm D call. CDR1 and CDR2 (germline): PRHDT, FYEKMQ (reference sequence). The CDR3 consists of 13 residues. With 0 bases removed from V and 14 bases from J, the gap between germline ends came to 14 bases. DNA for the CDR3: TGTGCCAGCAGCTTAGGTGTGGAGTACAAAAAGTTCTTC. It codes for CASSLGVEYKKFF.

This clonotype was found many times. V and J are TRBV3-1 and TRBJ2-1; the D is unclear. CDR1 is LGHDT, CDR2 YNNKEL, per germline (reference sequence). The CDR3 has 14 amino acids. The V gene lost 0 bases and the J gene lost 10 bases, with 13 bases spanning the gap. The CDR3 region has the DNA TGTGCCAGCAGCCAAGATCGGCAGGCCGGGGAGCAGTTCTTC. Its protein is CASSQDRQAGEQFF.

The rearrangement joins TRBV20-1 to TRBJ1-6, with 10 positions matching TRBD1. CDR1 and CDR2 (germline): DFQATT, SNEGSKA (reference sequence). V shed 5 bases and J 9 bases; nucleotides not matched to a gene: 4. There are 13 residues in the CDR3. CDR3 bases: TGCAGTGCTTCCGGGACAGGGGTTTCACCCCTCCACTTT. Translating it yields CSASGTGVSPLHF.

Ten or more counts support this clonotype. The chain is built from TRBV24-1 and TRBJ2-1, with 10 bases lining up with TRBD1. The length of the CDR3 is 17 residues. Per germline, CDR1 KGHDR and CDR2 SFDVKD. The V segment lost 3 bases and the J segment 6 bases; nucleotides outside the gene matches: 10. This CDR3 reads CATSDPPGTGVSNEQFF. As DNA, the CDR3 is TGTGCCACCAGTGATCCGCCGGGGACAGGGGTTTCCAATGAGCAGTTCTTC.

This clonotype was recorded at least ten times. The V call is TRBV9, the J call TRBJ2-7; D gene unclear. Trimming removed 4 bases from V and 6 bases from J, with 14 bases in between. Germline V gene data show CDR1 as SGDLS and CDR2 as YYNGEE. The CDR3 runs 13 residues. In nucleotides, the CDR3 is TGTGCCAGCAGCTTAGGCATGGTCACCGAGCAGTACTTC. Translated: CASSLGMVTEQYF.

The gene calls are TRBV7-8 and TRBJ1-5; 12 nucleotides agree with TRBD1. The CDR3 contains 18 residues. V trimming: 1 base; J trimming: 2 bases; junction bases outside the gene matches: 6. Per germline, CDR1 SGHVS and CDR2 FQNEAQ. The CDR3 sequence: CASSLVPGQGAGNQPQHF. The CDR3 DNA is TGTGCCAGCAGCTTAGTCCCGGGACAGGGGGCAGGCAATCAGCCCCAGCATTTT.

The J gene is TRBJ2-5, the V gene TRBV15; unclear D gene. The CDR3 runs to 14 residues. The V and J ends lost 1 base and 4 bases respectively, with 10 bases between them. CDR1 is LNHNV and CDR2 is YYDKDF in the germline V gene (reference sequence). DNA of the CDR3: TGTGCCACCAGCAGAGTAGTGTCGTCAGAGACCCAGTACTTC. Its protein is CATSRVVSSETQYF.

This clonotype was counted only a few times. This sequence joins TRBV7-2 and TRBJ2-2; 8 bases map to TRBD1. Germline CDR1 SGHTA, CDR2 FQGNSA. There are 14 residues in the CDR3. V shed 5 bases and J 7 bases; nucleotides not matched to a gene: 6. The CDR3 reads CASSPWTGIGELFF. CDR3 DNA: TGTGCCAGCAGCCCCTGGACAGGGATCGGGGAGCTGTTTTTT.

This clonotype was seen at least ten times. The V and J genes are TRBV28 and TRBJ2-1; 10 positions agree with TRBD1. The CDR3 is 14 residues long. The V segment lost 6 bases and the J segment 5 bases; nucleotides outside the gene matches: 4. CDR1 and CDR2 (germline): MDHEN, SYDVKM. The CDR3 here is CASRGQGKNNEQFF. The CDR3 nucleotides are TGTGCCAGCAGGGGACAGGGGAAAAACAATGAGCAGTTCTTC.

The chain couples TRBV20-1 to TRBJ2-6; a weak D match, TRBD2 (6 bases). CDR1 DFQATT and CDR2 SNEGSKA come from the germline V gene (reference sequence). V shed 5 bases and J shed 0 bases, with 8 bases lying between them. The CDR3 is 14 amino acids. The CDR3 loop is CSAGGGSGANVLTF. The CDR3 DNA sequence: TGCAGTGCTGGGGGAGGCTCTGGGGCCAACGTCCTGACTTTC.

The V gene is TRBV7-9, the J gene TRBJ2-6; D gene uncertain. Trimming removed 2 bases from V and 2 bases from J, with 7 bases in between. Germline-derived CDR1 and CDR2 are SEHNR and FQNEAQ (reference sequence). This CDR3 region has 15 residues. CDR3 sequence (DNA): TGTGCCAGCAGCTTATATACTGCTGGGGCCAACGTCCTGACTTTC. As protein: CASSLYTAGANVLTF. The whole variable domain, filled in from reference TRBV7-9 and TRBJ2-6, reads DTGVSQNPRHKITKRGQNVTFRCDPISEHNRLYWYRQTLGQGPEFLTYFQNEAQLEKSRLLSDRFSAERPKGSFSTLEIQRTEQGDSAMYLCASSLYTAGANVLTFGAGSRLTVL.

A few counts support this clonotype. The V and J genes are TRBV12-3 or TRBV12-4 and TRBJ2-5; TRBD2 agrees at 12 bases. V trimming: 7 bases; J trimming: 2 bases; junction bases outside the gene matches: 5. The CDR3 is 15 residues long. The CDR3 protein is CASKLAGGLQETQYF. In DNA, the CDR3 is TGTGCCAGCAAACTAGCGGGGGGCCTTCAAGAGACCCAGTACTTC.

In this sample, this clonotype turned up a few times. One end of the junction varies from germline; a read error may be responsible. J is TRBJ1-5 and V is TRBV19; a possible D gene is TRBD1 (5 bases). The CDR3 spans 14 residues. Germline V lookup: CDR1 LNHDA, CDR2 SQIVND (reference sequence). The CDR3 sequence is CASGGTAPNRPQHF. The DNA of the CDR3 is TGTGCCAGTGGGGGGACGGCGCCTAATCGGCCCCAGCATTTT.

This clonotype has more than one count but fewer than ten. For the CDR3, the DNA is TGTGCCAGCAGCTACGGACCGTTGAACACTGAAGCTTTCTTT. It codes for CASSYGPLNTEAFF. This chain joins TRBV7-2 and TRBJ1-1; D not resolved. With 4 bases removed from V and 0 bases from J, the gap between germline ends came to 9 bases. The CDR3 has 14 residues. The germline V gene has CDR1 SGHTA and CDR2 FQGNSA.

The genes are TRBV5-1 and TRBJ2-3; TRBD1 matches 9 bases. Germline values: CDR1 SGHRS, CDR2 YFSETQ. The ends lost 3 bases at V and 3 bases at J; junction bases unmatched: 14. The CDR3 runs to 18 residues. The CDR3 DNA reads TGCGCCAGCAGCTCCGGGACAGGGTTTAACAGAGGGACAGATACGCAGTATTTT. Protein: CASSSGTGFNRGTDTQYF.

The table lists this clonotype with a few counts. The gene calls are TRBV3-1 and TRBJ2-7; D gene ambiguous. This CDR3 spans 15 amino acids. CDR1 is LGHDT, CDR2 YNNKEL, per germline (reference sequence). V lost 1 base and J lost 1, with 11 bases in between. CDR3: CASSQVGSRSYEQYF. CDR3 in DNA: TGTGCCAGCAGCCAAGTAGGGTCAAGGTCCTACGAGCAGTACTTC.

This clonotype was counted many times. The chain uses TRBV7-9 and TRBJ1-5; TRBD1 aligns across 10 bases. The J segment lost 7 bases and the V segment lost 4 bases, leaving 10 bases of the junction unmatched. CDR3 size: 16 residues. CDR1 and CDR2 (germline): SEHNR, FQNEAQ (reference sequence). CDR3 sequence reads: CASSSLTGGAGQPQHF. The CDR3 DNA is TGTGCCAGCAGCTCCCTGACAGGGGGCGCGGGGCAGCCCCAGCATTTT.

In this sample, this clonotype turned up a few times. The V and J genes are TRBV6-5 and TRBJ1-2, with 8 bases fitting TRBD1. V gave up 2 bases and J gave up 5 bases; unmatched junction bases: 4. CDR1 is MNHEY and CDR2 is SVGAGI in the germline V gene. The CDR3 loop spans 14 amino acids. CDR3 DNA: TGTGCCAGCAGTTACAACAGGGGGATATATGGCTACACCTTC. It translates to CASSYNRGIYGYTF.

This clonotype was seen ten or more times. The chain carries TRBV20-1 and TRBJ2-7; 13 bases are a match to TRBD2. Germline CDR1 and CDR2: DFQATT and SNEGSKA (reference sequence). CDR3 length: 15 amino acids. The V segment lost 4 bases and the J segment 2 bases; nucleotides outside the gene matches: 5. The CDR3 is CSAIRTSGGAYEQYF. Written as DNA, the CDR3 is TGCAGTGCTATTCGGACTAGCGGGGGAGCCTACGAGCAGTACTTC.

The rearrangement uses TRBV12-3 or TRBV12-4 and TRBJ2-7; D unclear. Trimming took 6 bases from V and 2 from J, leaving 17 bases between them. There are 15 residues in the CDR3. The CDR3 protein is CASSLPAYQPYEQYF. CDR3 coding DNA: TGTGCCAGCAGCCTCCCGGCCTACCAGCCCTACGAGCAGTACTTC.

In its sample, this clonotype was seen a few times. This rearrangement joins TRBV24-1 to TRBJ1-1; no clear D gene. Trimming took 1 base from V and 5 from J, leaving 7 bases between them. The CDR3 has 13 amino acids. Germline CDR1 reads KGHDR; CDR2 reads SFDVKD. The CDR3 is CATSDFRGTEAFF. CDR3 in DNA: TGTGCCACCAGTGATTTCCGGGGAACTGAAGCTTTCTTT.

This chain joins TRBV10-3 and TRBJ2-5; D not certain. The V end lost 4 bases, the J end lost 4 bases, and 4 bases lay between the germline ends. The CDR3 contains 11 residues. Germline loops: CDR1 ENHRY, CDR2 SYGVKD. The CDR3 nucleotides read TGTGCCATCAGTGTCGGAGAGACCCAGTACTTC. It translates to CAISVGETQYF.

This clonotype was detected ten times or more. The chain couples TRBV2 to TRBJ2-1; 8 positions match TRBD2. The CDR3 is made up of 13 amino acids. The V gene end was trimmed by 7 bases and the J gene end by 7 bases; junction bases not matched to a gene: 6. Germline CDR1 and CDR2: SNHLY and FYNNEI. CDR3 bases: TGTGCCAGCACCCGAGCGGGGGCGAATGAGCAGTTCTTC. Its translation is CASTRAGANEQFF.

This clonotype was found a few times. The CDR3 DNA sequence: TGTGCCAGCAGCTTAACAGGACAGGGGACCGGGGAGCTGTTTTTT. Protein: CASSLTGQGTGELFF. The V and J genes are TRBV7-6 and TRBJ2-2; 9 nucleotides line up with TRBD1. Unmatched junction bases numbered 3, after V lost 2 bases and J lost 5 bases. The CDR3 contains 15 residues. Germline V gene lookup returns CDR1 SGHVS and CDR2 FNYEAQ.

This clonotype was recorded many times. This chain links TRBV6-1 with TRBJ2-3; D unclear. Germline V lookup: CDR1 MNHNS, CDR2 SASEGT. V lost 2 bases, J lost 3 bases, and 6 bases lay in between. The CDR3 consists of 13 residues. CDR3 coding DNA: TGTGCCAGCAGTGAACCCGGAACAGATACGCAGTATTTT. Translating it yields CASSEPGTDTQYF.

This clonotype was counted only a few times. The CDR3 bases are TGTGCCACCAGCTCTACGGGACAGGGGCGAAGTCCCGGGGAGCTGTTTTTT. Translation gives CATSSTGQGRSPGELFF. The J gene is TRBJ2-2, the V gene TRBV15; the match to TRBD1 covers 10 bases. Germline V lookup: CDR1 LNHNV, CDR2 YYDKDF (reference sequence). V was pared by 5 bases and J by 6 bases, with 12 bases of the junction left unmatched. This CDR3 spans 17 amino acids.

In its sample, this clonotype was seen many times. This chain uses TRBV7-2 with TRBJ2-3; 13 bases are a match to TRBD2. The CDR3 spans 15 residues. V gave up 4 bases and J gave up 6 bases; unmatched junction bases: 4. Germline V gene lookup returns CDR1 SGHTA and CDR2 FQGNSA. CDR3 DNA: TGTGCCAGCAGCTCCGGACTAGCGGGAGTGGATACGCAGTATTTT. Translated, it gives CASSSGLAGVDTQYF.